This T cell receptor (beta chain) was captured by sequencing in a study of blood T cell repertoires in COVID-19. Study information: Material from acute and convalescent COVID-19 was sourced from the United States, Italy and Spain. The cDNA or gDNA used as material had been derived from T cells, B-cell-depleted T cells, or PBMCs.

Germline values: CDR1 ENHRY, CDR2 SYGVKD. Trimming removed 4 bases from V and 4 bases from J; junction bases left unmatched: 16. The CDR3 sequence is 18 residues long. Per the original methods: Amplification from reference gene primers served as the basis for estimated nucleated cell counts. Libraries were prepared by immunoSEQ multiplex PCR; TCRdb keeps only in-frame clonotypes and omits some of them. Clone size and the V and J calls come from that table; the DNA yielded D and trimming. This sample has 150,000 to 200,000 clones, with around 88% found just once. Sequencing used peripheral blood. The receptor was isolated from a human donor in a cohort sampled during active COVID-19. The chain combines TRBV10-3 with TRBJ1-1, with TRBD1 identical over 9 bases. CDR3 region: CAISGGLRDRDRGTEAFF. CDR3 in DNA: TGTGCCATCAGTGGGGGGCTTCGGGACAGGGATAGGGGCACTGAAGCTTTCTTT.